The entry that follows covers one TCR beta chain sequence. The antigen this receptor binds is unknown. Nothing much larger sits one base from this clone, and base qualities are not available. This sample was taken from a study of blood T cell repertoires in COVID-19 (dated by TCRdb to about 2020). Context from the whole study: Collaborator samples came from the United States, Italy and Spain and covered acute and convalescent phases of COVID-19. The material from the prospective study consisted of cDNA or gDNA derived from T cells, B-cell-depleted T cells, or PBMCs. Subjects who had been exposed to COVID-19, were actively infected with it, or had recovered from it provided the deeply sampled blood TCRbeta repertoires that made up the dataset. The repertoires were released in a freely available public database meant as a resource for research on the immune response to SARS-CoV-2. The samples were drawn from two sources: the first 160 participants of the ongoing ImmuneRACE study, and approximately 1,300 subjects contributed by 6 global collaborators. Nearly every sample came with metadata listing a de-identified subject ID, COVID-19 status, age in years and sex. Where available, HLA class I and class II types were obtained from metadata supplied by the sample provider rather than from assay-based typing. The research as a whole found: How much clinical and demographic metadata was included differed by source and by participant, and the metadata was provided uncurated.

Each collaborating institution followed its own protocols to collect whole blood in K2EDTA tubes. For TCRbeta analysis, collaborators shipped samples in one of three forms: frozen whole blood, isolated PBMCs, or DNA extracted from either of those sample types. Inclusive of the bounding cysteine and phenylalanine, the CDR3 is 15 residues long. The CDR3 DNA has 45 bases and is translated from base 1. TCRbeta CDR3 regions were amplified from genomic DNA using the immunoSEQ Assay, a bias-controlled multiplex PCR. The source study handled its data this way. Nucleated cell counts per sample were estimated from amplification of reference gene primers within the assay. To quantify the absolute abundance of each unique TCRbeta CDR3 rearrangement, sequence reads were collapsed and filtered. For each sample, productive Simpson clonality was calculated by taking the square root of Simpson's diversity index across productive rearrangements. TCRdb provides this immuneACCESS table in a form limited to in-frame rearrangements. Some clones are lacking; in checked studies, under half of them reflect an unresolved V gene, and why the rest are absent is not known. From that table come the V and J calls and clone size; the DNA was used to work out D and trimming. The sample table lists 250,000 or so clones, approximately 80% of them with a count of one. The ten top clones hold about 10% of the sample.

The source of this sequence is a man aged 80 or over with acute or convalescent COVID-19. This receptor chain uses TRBV21-1 and TRBJ2-1; the table's TRBD1 call for D was not verified on the DNA. TRBV21-1 is marked as a pseudogene. Sequencing input: peripheral blood. CDR3 region: CASSKQASSYNEQFF. The DNA is as follows: TGTGCCAGCAGCAAACAGGCGAGCTCCTACAATGAGCAGTTCTTC.